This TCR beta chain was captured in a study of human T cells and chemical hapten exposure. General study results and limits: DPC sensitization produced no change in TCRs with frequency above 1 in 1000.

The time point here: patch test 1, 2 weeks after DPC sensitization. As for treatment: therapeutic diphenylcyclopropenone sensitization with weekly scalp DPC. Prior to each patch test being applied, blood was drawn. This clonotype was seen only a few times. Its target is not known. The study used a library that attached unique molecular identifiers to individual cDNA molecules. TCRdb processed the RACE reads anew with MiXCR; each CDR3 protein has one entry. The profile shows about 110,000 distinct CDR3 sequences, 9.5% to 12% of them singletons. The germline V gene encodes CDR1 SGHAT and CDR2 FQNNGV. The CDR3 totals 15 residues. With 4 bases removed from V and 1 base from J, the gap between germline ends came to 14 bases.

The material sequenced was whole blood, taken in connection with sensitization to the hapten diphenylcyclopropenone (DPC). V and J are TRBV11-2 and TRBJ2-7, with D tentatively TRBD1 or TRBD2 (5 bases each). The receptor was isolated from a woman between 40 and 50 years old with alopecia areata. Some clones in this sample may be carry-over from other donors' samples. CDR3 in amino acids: CASSYSRGPSYEQYF. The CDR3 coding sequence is TGTGCCAGCAGCTACTCCCGGGGCCCGTCCTACGAGCAGTACTTC.